The clone carrying this TCR beta chain was observed a single time. Cohort assignment relied on participant-reported clinical history. This sample is drawn from a study of blood T cell repertoires in COVID-19. Across the study: Acute and convalescent COVID-19 specimens originated in the United States, Italy and Spain.

V gave up 4 bases and J gave up 2 bases; unmatched junction bases: 3. Per the germline V gene, CDR1 is SGHDT and CDR2 is YYEEEE. The CDR3 covers 14 residues. Profiling relied on immunoSEQ multiplex PCR, and the TCRdb table lists in-frame clones only, not all of them. The sample yields a few hundred thousand clones, about 90% seen once. Sequenced: PBMCs or T cells enriched from blood (not recorded which). The chain carries TRBV5-6 and TRBJ1-3; 7 bases are shared with TRBD1. This TCR was sampled from a woman in her thirties who had recovered from COVID-19. The CDR3 sequence: CASSLGTAGNTIYF. Written as DNA, the CDR3 is TGTGCCAGCAGCCTAGGGACAGCTGGAAACACCATATATTTT.